This T cell receptor beta chain was documented in a study of beta chain features in type 1 diabetes. Study observations and caveats: Lower insertion and higher deletion counts appeared at VDJ junctions in type 1 diabetes patients. People with Type 1 diabetes carried modestly yet significantly shorter TCRB CDR3s in all four CD4+ subsets. Whether HLA type affects TCRB rearrangement stayed undetermined in the present work.

This CDR3 has 11 amino acids. Looked up from germline, CDR1 is MNHNY and CDR2 is SVGAGI (reference sequence). V lost 6 bases to trimming and J lost 12 bases, with 9 bases between them. On this clone: Antigen: not known.

A single heparinised draw of about 120 mL on average was taken per donor. Expressed TCRB transcripts got sequenced, as all isolated RNA was reverse transcribed. Data came from immunoSEQ multiplex PCR; TCRdb stores just in-frame clones and leaves some out. Of roughly 700,000 clones in the sample, roughly 13% were seen once. The sequencing sample was made of naive CD4+ T cells from blood. V gene TRBV6-6 combines with J gene TRBJ1-6, with D hard to call. This TCR was sampled from a man aged 18 to 35 with type 1 diabetes. The CDR3 here is CASRATGPLHF. The CDR3 DNA reads as TGTGCCAGCAGGGCTACGGGACCCCTCCACTTT.